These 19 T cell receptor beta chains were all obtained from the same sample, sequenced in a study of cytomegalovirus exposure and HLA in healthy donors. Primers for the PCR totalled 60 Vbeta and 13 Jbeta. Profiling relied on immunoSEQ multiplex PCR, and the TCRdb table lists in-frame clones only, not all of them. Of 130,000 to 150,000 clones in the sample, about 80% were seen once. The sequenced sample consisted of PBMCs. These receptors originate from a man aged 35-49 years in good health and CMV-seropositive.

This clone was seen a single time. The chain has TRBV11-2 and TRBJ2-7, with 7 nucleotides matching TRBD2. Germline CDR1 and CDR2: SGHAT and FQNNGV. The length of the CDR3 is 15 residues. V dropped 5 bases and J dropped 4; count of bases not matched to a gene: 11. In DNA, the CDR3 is TGTGCCAGCAGCGCGTTGGGGGGGACGGTGTACGAGCAGTACTTC. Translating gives CASSALGGTVYEQYF.

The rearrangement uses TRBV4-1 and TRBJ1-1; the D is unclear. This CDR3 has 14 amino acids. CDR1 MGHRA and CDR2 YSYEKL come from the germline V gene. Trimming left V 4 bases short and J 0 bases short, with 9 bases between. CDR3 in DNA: TGCGCCAGCAGCCCTCTTGAGCTGAACACTGAAGCTTTCTTT. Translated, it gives CASSPLELNTEAFF.

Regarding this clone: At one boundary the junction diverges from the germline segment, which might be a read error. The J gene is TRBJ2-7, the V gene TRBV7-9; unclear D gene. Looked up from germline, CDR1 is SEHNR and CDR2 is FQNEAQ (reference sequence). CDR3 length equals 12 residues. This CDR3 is CSSSLEAYEQYF. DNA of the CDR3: TGTTCCAGCAGCTTAGAAGCATACGAGCAGTACTTC.

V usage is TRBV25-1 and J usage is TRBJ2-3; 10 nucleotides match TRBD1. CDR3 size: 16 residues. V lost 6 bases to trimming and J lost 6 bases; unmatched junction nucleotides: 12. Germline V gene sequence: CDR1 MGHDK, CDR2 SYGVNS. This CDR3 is CASRAYPGQGTDTQYF. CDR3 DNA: TGTGCCAGCAGGGCCTACCCGGGACAGGGGACGGATACGCAGTATTTT.

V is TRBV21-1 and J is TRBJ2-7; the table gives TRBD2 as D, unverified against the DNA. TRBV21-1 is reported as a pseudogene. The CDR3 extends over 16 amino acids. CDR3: CASSKGTWPATNEQYF. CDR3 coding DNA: TGTGCCAGCAGCAAAGGTACCTGGCCAGCTACTAACGAGCAGTACTTC.

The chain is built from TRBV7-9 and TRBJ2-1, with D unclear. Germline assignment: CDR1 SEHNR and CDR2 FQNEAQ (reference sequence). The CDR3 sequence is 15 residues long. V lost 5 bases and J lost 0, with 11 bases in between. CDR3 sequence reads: CASSLFVSSYNEQFF. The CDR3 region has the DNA TGTGCCAGCAGCCTATTCGTGAGCTCCTACAATGAGCAGTTCTTC.

The CDR3 coding sequence is TGTGCCAGCAGCCCAGGACTAGCGGGGCTGGCAGATACGCAGTATTTT. Its translation: CASSPGLAGLADTQYF. The rearrangement uses TRBV5-4 and TRBJ2-3; the match to TRBD2 covers 12 bases. V lost 4 bases, J lost 4 bases, and 7 bases stayed unmatched. The CDR3 sequence is 16 residues long. Germline CDR1 and CDR2: SGHNT and YYREEE (reference sequence).

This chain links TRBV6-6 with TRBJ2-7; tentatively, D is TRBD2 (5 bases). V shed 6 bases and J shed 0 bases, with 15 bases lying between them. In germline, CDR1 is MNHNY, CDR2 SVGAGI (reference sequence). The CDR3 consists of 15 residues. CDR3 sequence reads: CASSPARGYSYEQYF. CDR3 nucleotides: TGTGCCAGCAGCCCCGCACGAGGGTACTCCTACGAGCAGTACTTC.

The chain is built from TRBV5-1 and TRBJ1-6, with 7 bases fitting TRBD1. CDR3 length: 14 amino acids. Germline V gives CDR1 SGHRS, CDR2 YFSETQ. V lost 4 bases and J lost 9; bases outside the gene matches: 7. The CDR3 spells CASSRQGRGSPLHF. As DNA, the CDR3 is TGCGCCAGCAGCAGACAGGGTCGAGGTTCACCCCTCCACTTT.

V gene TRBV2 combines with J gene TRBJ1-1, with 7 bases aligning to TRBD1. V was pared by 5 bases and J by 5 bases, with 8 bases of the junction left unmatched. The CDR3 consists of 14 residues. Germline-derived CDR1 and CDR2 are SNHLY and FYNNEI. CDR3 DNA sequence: TGTGCCAGCAGTCTAACAGGGGTAAGGACTGAAGCTTTCTTT. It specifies CASSLTGVRTEAFF. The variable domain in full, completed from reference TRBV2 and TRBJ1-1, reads EPEVTQTPSHQVTQMGQEVILRCVPISNHLYFYWYRQILGQKVEFLVSFYNNEISEKSEIFDDQFSVERPDGSNFTLKIRSTKLEDSAMYFCASSLTGVRTEAFFGQGTRLTVV.

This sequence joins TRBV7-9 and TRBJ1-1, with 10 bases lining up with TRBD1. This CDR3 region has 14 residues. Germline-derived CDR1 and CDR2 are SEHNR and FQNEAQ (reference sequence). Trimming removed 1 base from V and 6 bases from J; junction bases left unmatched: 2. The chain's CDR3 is CASSLGGQGAEAFF. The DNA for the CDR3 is TGTGCCAGCAGCTTAGGAGGACAGGGGGCTGAAGCTTTCTTT.

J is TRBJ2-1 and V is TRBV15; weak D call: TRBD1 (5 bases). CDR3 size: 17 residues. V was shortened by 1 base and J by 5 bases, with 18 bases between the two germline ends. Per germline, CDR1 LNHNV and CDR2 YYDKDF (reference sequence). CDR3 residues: CATSRARVGQRNNEQFF. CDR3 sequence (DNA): TGTGCCACCAGCAGAGCCAGGGTCGGGCAAAGGAACAATGAGCAGTTCTTC.

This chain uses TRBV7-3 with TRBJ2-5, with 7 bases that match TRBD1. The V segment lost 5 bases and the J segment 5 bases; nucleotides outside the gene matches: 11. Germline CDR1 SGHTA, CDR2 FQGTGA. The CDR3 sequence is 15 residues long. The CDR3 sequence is CASSPQGARGETQYF. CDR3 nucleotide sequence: TGTGCCAGCAGCCCCCAGGGAGCCAGGGGGGAGACCCAGTACTTC. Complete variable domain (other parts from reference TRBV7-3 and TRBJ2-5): GAGVSQTPSNKVTEKGKYVELRCDPISGHTALYWYRQSLGQGPEFLIYFQGTGAADDSGLPNDRFFAVRPEGSVSTLKIQRTERGDSAVYLCASSPQGARGETQYFGPGTRLLVL.

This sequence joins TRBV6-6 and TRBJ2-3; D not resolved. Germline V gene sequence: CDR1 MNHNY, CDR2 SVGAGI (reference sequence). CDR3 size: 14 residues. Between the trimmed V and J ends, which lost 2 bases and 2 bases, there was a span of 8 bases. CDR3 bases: TGTGCCAGCAGTTACCAGGCAGACACAGATACGCAGTATTTT. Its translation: CASSYQADTDTQYF.

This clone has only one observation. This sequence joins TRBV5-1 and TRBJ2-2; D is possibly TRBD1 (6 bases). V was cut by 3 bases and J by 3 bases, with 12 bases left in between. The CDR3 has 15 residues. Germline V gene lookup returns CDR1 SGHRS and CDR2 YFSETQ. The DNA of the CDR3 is TGCGCCAGCAGCTCCTCAGGGACACACACCGGGGAGCTGTTTTTT. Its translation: CASSSSGTHTGELFF.

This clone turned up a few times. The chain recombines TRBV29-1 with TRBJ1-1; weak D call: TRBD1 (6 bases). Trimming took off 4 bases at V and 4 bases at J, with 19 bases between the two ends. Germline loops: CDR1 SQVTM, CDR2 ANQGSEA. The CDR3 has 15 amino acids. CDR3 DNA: TGCAGCGTTGGGCTTCGGCAGGGGAAGGGCACTGAAGCTTTCTTT. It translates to CSVGLRQGKGTEAFF. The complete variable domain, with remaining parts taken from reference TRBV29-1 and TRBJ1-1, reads SAVISQKPSRDICQRGTSLTIQCQVDSQVTMMFWYRQQPGQSLTLIATANQGSEATYESGFVIDKFPISRPNLTFSTLTVSNMSPEDSSIYLCSVGLRQGKGTEAFFGQGTRLTVV.

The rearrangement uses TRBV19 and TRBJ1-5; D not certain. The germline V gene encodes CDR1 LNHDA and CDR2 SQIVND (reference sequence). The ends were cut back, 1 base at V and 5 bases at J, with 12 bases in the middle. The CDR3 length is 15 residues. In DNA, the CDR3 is TGTGCCAGTAGTATAGGTACAGCCCCGCATCAGCCCCAGCATTTT. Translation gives CASSIGTAPHQPQHF.

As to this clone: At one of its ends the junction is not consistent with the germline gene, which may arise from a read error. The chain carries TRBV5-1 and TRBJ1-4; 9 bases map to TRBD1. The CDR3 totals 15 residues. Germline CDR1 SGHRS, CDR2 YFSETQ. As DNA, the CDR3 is TGCGCCAGCAGCCGGGGACAGGGTGTATATGACAAACTGTTTTTT. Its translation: CASSRGQGVYDKLFF.

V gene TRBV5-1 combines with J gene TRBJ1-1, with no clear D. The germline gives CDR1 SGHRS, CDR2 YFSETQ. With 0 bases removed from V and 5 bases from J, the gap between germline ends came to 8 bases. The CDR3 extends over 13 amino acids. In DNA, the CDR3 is TGCGCCAGCAGCTTGGATTCGGGAACTGAAGCTTTCTTT. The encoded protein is CASSLDSGTEAFF.